The 11 T cell receptor beta chains presented below share a single source sample, sequenced in a study of cytomegalovirus exposure and HLA in healthy donors. PCR was performed using 60 Vbeta and 13 Jbeta primers. Sequencing used immunoSEQ multiplex PCR; TCRdb keeps in-frame clones, though not all of them. The repertoire holds tens of thousands of clones, with 73% as singletons. Sequenced input: PBMCs. All receptors come from a man aged 50 or older in good health and CMV-seronegative.

A remark on this clone: One junction end does not reproduce the germline sequence, and a read error may be involved. This rearrangement joins TRBV13 to TRBJ1-3, with a possible D match to TRBD1 (5 bases). Looked up from germline, CDR1 is PRHDT and CDR2 is FYEKMQ (reference sequence). There are 13 residues in the CDR3. Written as DNA, the CDR3 is TGTGCCAACAGCTTAGAAGGGGCACACACCATATATTTT. It specifies CANSLEGAHTIYF.

The V call is TRBV12-5, the J call TRBJ1-1; D unresolved. The CDR3 runs 11 residues. V lost 7 bases and J lost 4, with 7 bases in between. CDR1 is LGHNT, CDR2 FRNRAP, per germline. The DNA of the CDR3 is TGTGCTAGTGCCCCAGGCACTGAAGCTTTCTTT. The encoded protein is CASAPGTEAFF.

The V and J genes are TRBV27 and TRBJ2-5; 8 nucleotides align to TRBD1. TRBJ2-7 explains the end of the DNA better; the J call may be wrong. CDR1 is MNHEY, CDR2 SMNVEV, per germline (reference sequence). The CDR3 consists of 13 residues. This CDR3 is CASKGTGSYEQYF. The CDR3 DNA reads as TGTGCCAGCAAGGGGACAGGCTCCTACGAGCAGTACTTC.

This clone came up once. A read error may produce the germline difference seen at one junction end. The genes are TRBV7-9 and TRBJ1-1; 8 bases agree with TRBD1. The CDR3 consists of 15 residues. Germline V gene lookup returns CDR1 SEHNR and CDR2 FQNEAQ (reference sequence). DNA for the CDR3: TGTTCCAGCAGCTACGCCGGGACAGGCAACACTGAAGCTTTCTTT. The encoded protein is CSSSYAGTGNTEAFF.

This chain connects TRBV2 to TRBJ1-2; D is unresolved. The CDR3 runs 12 residues. Trimming removed 8 bases at V and 3 bases at J, with 10 bases between. Germline loops: CDR1 SNHLY, CDR2 FYNNEI. The CDR3: CASVKQDYGYTF. CDR3 coding DNA: TGTGCCAGCGTCAAGCAGGACTATGGCTACACCTTC.

With regard to this clone: The sample has other DNA sequences that encode this CDR3 too. This chain uses TRBV9 with TRBJ2-3, with a possible D match to TRBD1 (5 bases). The CDR3 runs to 14 residues. The germline V and J ends were trimmed by 0 bases and 4 bases, with 9 bases remaining between them. Looked up from germline, CDR1 is SGDLS and CDR2 is YYNGEE. The CDR3 here is CASSVVGQPDTQYF. DNA of the CDR3: TGTGCCAGCAGCGTAGTGGGGCAGCCAGATACGCAGTATTTT.

The chain employs TRBV9 and TRBJ1-4, with 7 bases identical to TRBD1. This CDR3 region has 14 residues. In germline, CDR1 is SGDLS, CDR2 YYNGEE. V trimming: 4 bases; J trimming: 8 bases; junction bases outside the gene matches: 8. The CDR3 bases are TGTGCCAGCAGCCGGACAGGCCTTAGAGAAAAACTGTTTTTT. It is translated as CASSRTGLREKLFF. Filled out from reference TRBV9 and TRBJ1-4, the complete variable domain reads DSGVTQTPKHLITATGQRVTLRCSPRSGDLSVYWYQQSLDQGLQFLIQYYNGEERAKGNILERFSAQQFPDLHSELNLSSLELGDSALYFCASSRTGLREKLFFGSGTQLSVL.

The chain carries TRBV5-6 and TRBJ1-3, with a weak D call TRBD1 (6 bases). This CDR3 contains 18 residues. The germline CDR1 and CDR2 sequences are SGHDT and YYEEEE. Trimming took off 0 bases at V and 7 bases at J, with 23 bases between the two ends. In nucleotides, the CDR3 is TGTGCCAGCAGCTTGGTTTACCCTGGACAGACACCCTTCAACACCATATATTTT. Translation gives CASSLVYPGQTPFNTIYF.

V is TRBV2 and J is TRBJ1-5; possible D gene TRBD1, 5 bases. Germline assignment: CDR1 SNHLY and CDR2 FYNNEI. Trimming removed 7 bases from V and 6 bases from J, with 19 bases in between. The CDR3 runs 15 residues. The CDR3 is CASTEGRARGQPQHF. CDR3 bases: TGTGCCAGCACTGAGGGCAGGGCCCGCGGTCAGCCCCAGCATTTT.

This chain links TRBV2 with TRBJ2-3; maybe TRBD2 (7 bases). The V gene lost 6 bases and the J gene lost 0 bases, with 13 bases spanning the gap. The germline CDR1 and CDR2 sequences are SNHLY and FYNNEI. This CDR3 is built from 15 residues. The CDR3 coding sequence is TGTGCCAGCAGGAAGGGGGGGTATAGCACAGATACGCAGTATTTT. Translating gives CASRKGGYSTDTQYF.

The sample holds a few counts of this clone. The chain combines TRBV6-6 with TRBJ2-3; D perhaps matches TRBD2 (7 bases). CDR1 is MNHNY and CDR2 is SVGAGI in the germline V gene (reference sequence). CDR3 length: 15 amino acids. The ends were cut back, 6 bases at V and 4 bases at J, with 17 bases in the middle. The CDR3 spells CASSRGAGRADTQYF. CDR3 bases: TGTGCCAGCAGCCGGGGGGCAGGGCGGGCAGATACGCAGTATTTT.